The 28 T cell receptor beta chains listed next were all sequenced from one sample in a study of spatial heterogeneity in lung cancer. Sample time point: sample taken at primary tumor resection. TCRdb reprocessed the 5' RACE reads with MiXCR, giving one entry per CDR3 protein. The repertoire has more than 7,500 distinct CDR3 sequences, 5% to 6.5% of them found once; the top ten carry roughly 23%. No antigen has been assigned to these receptors. The study's findings and limits: In tumors, expanded intratumoral alpha and beta TCR counts tracked mutation counts.

This specimen was lung tumor tissue, taken at surgery. The receptors shown here come from a female donor with early-stage non-small cell lung cancer.

The chain uses TRBV14 and TRBJ2-2, with D possibly matching TRBD2 (5 bases). The V end was cut by 0 bases, the J end by 4 bases, with 6 bases between. This CDR3 spans 14 amino acids. Germline assignment: CDR1 SGHDN and CDR2 FVKESK. The CDR3 nucleotides read TGTGCCAGCAGCCAAGACGGGGTCACCGGGGAGCTGTTTTTT. This translates into CASSQDGVTGELFF.

The table lists this clonotype with many counts. J is TRBJ2-3 and V is TRBV7-9, with 8 bases identical to TRBD2. The CDR3 loop spans 15 amino acids. V lost 1 base, J lost 2 bases, and 2 bases stayed unmatched. CDR1 and CDR2 (germline): SEHNR, FQNEAQ (reference sequence). The CDR3 DNA sequence: TGTGCCAGCAGCTTAGGAGCGGGGGCCACAGATACGCAGTATTTT. This translates into CASSLGAGATDTQYF.

This clonotype is medium-sized by share. The V gene is TRBV19, the J gene TRBJ2-1; D perhaps matches TRBD1 (6 bases). CDR1 is LNHDA, CDR2 SQIVND, per germline (reference sequence). V lost 1 base and J lost 0, with 25 bases in between. The CDR3 spans 21 residues. The CDR3 sequence is CASSIGFGGRVMDSSYNEQFF. In DNA form, the CDR3 reads TGTGCCAGTAGTATAGGGTTTGGGGGAAGGGTGATGGACAGCTCCTACAATGAGCAGTTCTTC.

This clonotype was found many times. J is TRBJ2-4 and V is TRBV5-1; 7 bases are shared with TRBD2. The CDR3 is made up of 16 amino acids. Looked up from germline, CDR1 is SGHRS and CDR2 is YFSETQ. J gave up 6 bases and V 1 base, and 10 bases lay outside the gene matches. CDR3 sequence (DNA): TGCGCCAGCAGCTTGTCCAGCGGGAACACGGTAAACATTCAGTACTTC. Translated, it gives CASSLSSGNTVNIQYF.

This clonotype was detected many times. This rearrangement joins TRBV7-9 to TRBJ2-4, with TRBD1 identical over 7 bases. This CDR3 contains 13 residues. CDR1 is SEHNR and CDR2 is FQNEAQ in the germline V gene (reference sequence). V trimming: 2 bases; J trimming: 8 bases; junction bases outside the gene matches: 3. The CDR3, as DNA: TGTGCCAGCAGCTTAAGGGGGCCGGACATTCAGTACTTC. Its protein is CASSLRGPDIQYF.

As concerns this clonotype: This may be a read error, as it is one base from a much larger clone. The rearrangement links TRBV5-6 to TRBJ2-4, with D maybe TRBD2 (6 bases). Germline assignment: CDR1 SGHDT and CDR2 YYEEEE. The CDR3 is 14 residues long. As DNA, the CDR3 is TGTGCCGGCAGCTTTGCGGGGACCAAAAACATTCAGTACTTC. It specifies CAGSFAGTKNIQYF.

There are many counts of this clonotype. The rearrangement uses TRBV5-1 and TRBJ1-1, with D perhaps TRBD1 (5 bases). The CDR3 spans 14 residues. V lost 0 bases, J lost 0 bases, and 6 bases lay in between. In germline, CDR1 is SGHRS, CDR2 YFSETQ. The CDR3 region has the DNA TGCGCCAGCAGCTTGGGACAGATGAACACTGAAGCTTTCTTT. It translates to CASSLGQMNTEAFF.

This clonotype was seen ten or more times. This chain connects TRBV20-1 to TRBJ1-5, with 7 bases aligning to TRBD1. The junction had 14 bases not matched to a gene; V was cut back by 6 bases and J by 0 bases. Per the germline V gene, CDR1 is DFQATT and CDR2 is SNEGSKA (reference sequence). The CDR3 is 17 amino acids. CDR3 protein: CSANRDSTPYSNQPQHF. The CDR3 nucleotides are TGCAGTGCAAACCGGGACAGCACCCCTTATAGCAATCAGCCCCAGCATTTT.

This clonotype qualifies as medium-sized. For the CDR3, the DNA is TGTGCCAGCAGCCGTGGGCCCCCCGAGGGCTACGAGCAGTACTTC. Amino acids: CASSRGPPEGYEQYF. The V gene is TRBV7-2, the J gene TRBJ2-7; possibly TRBD2 for D (5 bases). Germline V gives CDR1 SGHTA, CDR2 FQGNSA. V lost 5 bases, J lost 3 bases, and 17 bases lay in between. The CDR3 consists of 15 residues.

This clonotype was recorded at least ten times. The chain has TRBV12-3 or TRBV12-4 and TRBJ2-3, with unresolved D. Trimming took off 4 bases at V and 0 bases at J, with 8 bases between the two ends. CDR3 length: 14 residues. CDR3 sequence: CASSYLVSTDTQYF. DNA of the CDR3: TGTGCCAGCAGTTATCTAGTAAGCACAGATACGCAGTATTTT.

Sample share makes this clonotype medium-sized. As DNA, the CDR3 is TGTGCCAGCAGCCCCCGCGGGGGGGCGATTGTTGAGCAGTTCTTC. Amino acids: CASSPRGGAIVEQFF. The chain has TRBV7-2 and TRBJ2-1; the match to TRBD2 covers 9 bases. CDR1 and CDR2 from the germline V gene are SGHTA and FQGNSA. V trimming: 5 bases; J trimming: 9 bases; junction bases outside the gene matches: 11. This CDR3 is built from 15 residues.

This clonotype was counted many times. CDR3 residues: CSARRPQGVRGTEAFF. In nucleotides, the CDR3 is TGCAGTGCTAGGAGGCCACAGGGGGTCCGAGGCACTGAAGCTTTCTTT. This chain connects TRBV20-1 to TRBJ1-1, with 8 positions matching TRBD1. The V gene's germline CDR1 is DFQATT and CDR2 SNEGSKA (reference sequence). There are 16 residues in the CDR3. V gave up 3 bases and J gave up 4 bases; unmatched junction bases: 13.

In this sample, this clonotype turned up once. The V and J genes are TRBV11-1 and TRBJ2-6, with D perhaps TRBD2 (5 bases). Trimming removed 2 bases at V and 12 bases at J, with 14 bases between. Per the germline V gene, CDR1 is SGHAT and CDR2 is FQDESV (reference sequence). This CDR3 is built from 14 residues. The CDR3 sequence: CASSLRTLSGVLTF. The CDR3, as DNA: TGTGCCAGCAGCTTACGCACCCTCAGCGGCGTCCTGACTTTC.

J is TRBJ2-1 and V is TRBV27; 13 nucleotides agree with TRBD2. V dropped 5 bases and J dropped 12; count of bases not matched to a gene: 7. The V gene's germline CDR1 is MNHEY and CDR2 SMNVEV (reference sequence). The CDR3 is made up of 14 amino acids. CDR3 sequence reads: CASSPGLAGARQFF. CDR3 nucleotides: TGTGCCAGCAGTCCCGGACTAGCGGGAGCCCGGCAGTTCTTC.

This clonotype has just a few counts. The J gene is TRBJ1-5, the V gene TRBV7-9; TRBD1 matches at 11 bases. Germline assignment: CDR1 SEHNR and CDR2 FQNEAQ (reference sequence). The V and J ends lost 4 bases and 5 bases, in that order; junction bases with no gene match: 4. CDR3 length: 15 amino acids. The CDR3 region is CASSSGQGDYQPQHF. CDR3 nucleotides: TGTGCCAGCAGCTCGGGACAGGGGGATTATCAGCCCCAGCATTTT.

In regard to this clonotype: This may stem from a read error, because a much larger clone lies one nucleotide away. The V gene is TRBV5-6, the J gene TRBJ2-6; maybe TRBD1 (6 bases). This CDR3 is 19 amino acids long. Germline CDR1 and CDR2: SGHDT and YYEEEE. Between the trimmed V and J ends, which lost 4 bases and 0 bases, there was a span of 20 bases. CDR3 in amino acids: CASSHRRTDTISGANVLTF. As DNA, the CDR3 is TGTGCCAGCAGCCACAGACGGACAGACACGATCTCTGGGGCCAACGTCCTGACTTTC.

J is TRBJ2-7 and V is TRBV4-2, with TRBD2 matching over 12 bases. From germline, CDR1 is LGHNA and CDR2 YNFKEQ. V gave up 0 bases and J gave up 12 bases; unmatched junction bases: 9. This CDR3 spans 15 amino acids. CDR3 amino acids: CASSQDLGLAGFVYF. The CDR3 DNA sequence: TGTGCCAGCAGCCAAGATCTCGGACTAGCGGGGTTTGTGTACTTC.

This clonotype was seen ten or more times. The chain couples TRBV5-1 to TRBJ1-4; 7 positions match TRBD1. Trimming removed 4 bases from V and 0 bases from J; junction bases left unmatched: 6. Germline values: CDR1 SGHRS, CDR2 YFSETQ. This CDR3 spans 16 amino acids. CDR3 loop: CASSQGQTPTNEKLFF. Written as DNA, the CDR3 is TGCGCCAGCAGCCAGGGACAGACTCCAACTAATGAAAAACTGTTTTTT.

The rearrangement uses TRBV4-3 and TRBJ2-3; a possible D gene is TRBD2 (5 bases). V lost 1 base, J lost 4 bases, and 12 bases lay in between. Looked up from germline, CDR1 is LGHNA and CDR2 is YSLEER. The CDR3 sequence is 15 residues long. In DNA form, the CDR3 reads TGCGCCAGCAGCCAAGTCGGGGTATCTTCAGATACGCAGTATTTT. Residues: CASSQVGVSSDTQYF.

The chain couples TRBV5-8 to TRBJ2-5, with D perhaps matching TRBD1 (7 bases). Germline V gene data show CDR1 as SGHTS and CDR2 as YDEGEE. V dropped 0 bases and J dropped 1 base, with 10 bases sitting between them. The CDR3 has 15 residues. The CDR3 region has the DNA TGTGCCAGCAGCTTGGGCGGGACAGCCCAAGAGACCCAGTACTTC. Its translation: CASSLGGTAQETQYF.

This clonotype was counted between two and nine times. The chain has TRBV4-2 and TRBJ2-7; 7 positions match TRBD2. The CDR3 runs to 16 residues. CDR1 is LGHNA, CDR2 YNFKEQ, per germline. Trimming removed 0 bases from V and 4 bases from J; junction bases left unmatched: 9. In DNA, the CDR3 is TGTGCCAGCAGCCAAGATCGGGCTAGCGGTTCTTACGAGCAGTACTTC. Protein: CASSQDRASGSYEQYF.

Comment on this clonotype: One base away lies a much larger clone, so this may be a sequencing read error. The chain couples TRBV10-3 to TRBJ2-5; possibly TRBD1 or TRBD2 for D (5 bases each). The CDR3 is 13 residues long. Germline-derived CDR1 and CDR2 are ENHRY and SYGVKD. Deletions cut 4 bases from V and 4 bases from J, with 10 bases between. CDR3 in amino acids: CAISAGRGETQYF. Written as DNA, the CDR3 is TGTGCCATCAGTGCAGGGAGAGGAGAGACCCAGTACTTC.

This clonotype was seen ten or more times. The gene calls are TRBV5-6 and TRBJ2-1, with 9 bases lining up with TRBD2. Germline CDR1 reads SGHDT; CDR2 reads YYEEEE. V shed 4 bases, J shed 7 bases, and the junction held 9 bases outside the gene matches. CDR3 size: 15 residues. CDR3 coding DNA: TGTGCCAGCAGCCGCTCGGGACTAGCCATTAATGAGCAGTTCTTC. Its translation: CASSRSGLAINEQFF. Filled out from reference TRBV5-6 and TRBJ2-1, the complete variable domain reads DAGVTQSPTHLIKTRGQQVTLRCSPKSGHDTVSWYQQALGQGPQFIFQYYEEEERQRGNFPDRFSGHQFPNYSSELNVNALLLGDSALYLCASSRSGLAINEQFFGPGTRLTVL.

This chain uses TRBV7-3 with TRBJ2-3, with D possibly TRBD2 on 5 matching bases. CDR1 and CDR2 from the germline V gene are SGHTA and FQGTGA. V was shortened by 5 bases and J by 0 bases, with 12 bases between the two germline ends. The CDR3 sequence is 15 residues long. CDR3 in DNA: TGTGCCAGCAGCACGAGGGCGGTCAGCACAGATACGCAGTATTTT. Translated: CASSTRAVSTDTQYF.

This clonotype came up many times. This chain joins TRBV7-2 and TRBJ1-6, with D perhaps TRBD1 (5 bases). Looked up from germline, CDR1 is SGHTA and CDR2 is FQGNSA. The V gene lost 5 bases and the J gene lost 9 bases, with 8 bases spanning the gap. This CDR3 is 12 amino acids long. CDR3 region: CASSPQGSPLHF. The CDR3 coding sequence is TGTGCCAGCAGCCCCCAGGGTTCACCCCTCCACTTT.

This clonotype was detected ten times or more. This chain links TRBV6-2 or TRBV6-3 with TRBJ2-1; 11 bases are shared with TRBD2. The CDR3 is made up of 14 amino acids. Trimming removed 5 bases from V and 7 bases from J; junction bases left unmatched: 4. CDR1 MNHEY and CDR2 SVGEGT come from the germline V gene. CDR3 region: CASSLRTSGNEQFF. The CDR3 DNA sequence: TGTGCCAGCAGTCTCCGGACTAGCGGGAATGAGCAGTTCTTC.

Regarding this clonotype: This may stem from a read error, because a much larger clone lies one nucleotide away. The V gene is TRBV7-2, the J gene TRBJ2-7, with 9 bases that match TRBD1. This CDR3 region has 14 residues. CDR1 and CDR2 (germline): SGHTA, FQGNSA. Unmatched junction bases numbered 5, after V lost 3 bases and J lost 5 bases. CDR3 bases: TGTGCCAGCAGCTTTGGGGACAGGGAACACGAGCAGTACTTC. Amino acid sequence: CASSFGDREHEQYF.

This clonotype was seen at least ten times. This chain uses TRBV2 with TRBJ1-1; D possibly corresponds to TRBD1 (5 bases). Trimming left V 3 bases short and J 10 bases short, with 15 bases between. Germline V CDR1 and CDR2: SNHLY, FYNNEI. This CDR3 spans 13 amino acids. The chain's CDR3 is CASSEGDGTVAFF. DNA for the CDR3: TGTGCCAGCAGTGAGGGGGACGGGACCGTAGCTTTCTTT.